The present T cell receptor beta chain was sequenced within a study of CD8+CD57+ T cells in acquired aplastic anemia. Flow cytometry had shown expanded CD8+CD57+ cells in the patients chosen for sequencing. The CDR3 spans 16 residues. The V segment lost 1 base and the J segment 5 bases; nucleotides outside the gene matches: 6. The germline V gene has CDR1 MNHEY and CDR2 SMNVEV (reference sequence). CDR3 and TCR beta VDJ profiling relied on genomic DNA as the template. Each CDR3 protein is one row after TCRdb ran MiXCR on the reads. The sample includes 150,000 to 180,000 distinct CDR3 sequences, roughly 49% of them seen just once. This clonotype was found a few times.

Material for sequencing was sorted CD4+, CD8+, or CD8+CD57+ T cells (not recorded which) from PBMCs. This clonotype was obtained from a human donor with aplastic anemia. The chain employs TRBV27 and TRBJ2-5; 11 positions match TRBD1. In nucleotides, the CDR3 is TGTGCCAGCAGTTTATACCCGGACAGGGGGCGTGAGACCCAGTACTTC. Amino acids: CASSLYPDRGRETQYF.